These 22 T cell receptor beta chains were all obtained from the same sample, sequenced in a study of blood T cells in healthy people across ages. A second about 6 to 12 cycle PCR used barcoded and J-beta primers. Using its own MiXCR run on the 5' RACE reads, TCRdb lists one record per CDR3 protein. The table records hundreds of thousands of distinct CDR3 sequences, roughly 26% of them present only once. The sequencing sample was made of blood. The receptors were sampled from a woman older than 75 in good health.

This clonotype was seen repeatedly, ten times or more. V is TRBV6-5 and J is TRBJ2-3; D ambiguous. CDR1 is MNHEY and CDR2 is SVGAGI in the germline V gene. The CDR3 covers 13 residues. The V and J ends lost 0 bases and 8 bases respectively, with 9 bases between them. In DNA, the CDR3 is TGTGCCAGCAGTTACTCGGTTATGGGTACGCAGTATTTT. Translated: CASSYSVMGTQYF.

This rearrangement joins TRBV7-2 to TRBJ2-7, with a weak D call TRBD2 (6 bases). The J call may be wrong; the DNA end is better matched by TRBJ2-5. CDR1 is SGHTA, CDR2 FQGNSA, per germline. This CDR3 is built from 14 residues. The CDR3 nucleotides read TGTACCAGCAGCTTAGGTGGGGGGAAAGAGACCCAGTACTTC. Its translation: CTSSLGGGKETQYF.

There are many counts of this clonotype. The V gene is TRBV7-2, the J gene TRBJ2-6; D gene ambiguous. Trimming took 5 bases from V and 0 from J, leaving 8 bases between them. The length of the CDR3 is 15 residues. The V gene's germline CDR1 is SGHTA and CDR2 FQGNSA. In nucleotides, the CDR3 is TGTGCCAGCAGCCCAACACTCTCTGGGGCCAACGTCCTGACTTTC. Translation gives CASSPTLSGANVLTF.

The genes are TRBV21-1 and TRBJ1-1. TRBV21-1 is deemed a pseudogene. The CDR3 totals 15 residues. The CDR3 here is CASSKFSYLNTEAFF. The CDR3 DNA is TGTGCCAGCAGCAAATTCTCGTACTTGAACACTGAAGCTTTCTTT.

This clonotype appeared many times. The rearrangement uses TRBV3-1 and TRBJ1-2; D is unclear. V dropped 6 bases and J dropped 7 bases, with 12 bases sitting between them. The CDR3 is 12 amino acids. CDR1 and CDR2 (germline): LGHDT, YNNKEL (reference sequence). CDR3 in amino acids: CASSQTSFGYTF. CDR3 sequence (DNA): TGTGCCAGCAGTCAGACATCCTTTGGCTACACCTTC.

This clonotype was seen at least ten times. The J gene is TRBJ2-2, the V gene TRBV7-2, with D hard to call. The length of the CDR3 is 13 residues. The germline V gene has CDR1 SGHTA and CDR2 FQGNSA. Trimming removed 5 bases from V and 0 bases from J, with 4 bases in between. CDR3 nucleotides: TGTGCCAGCAGCAATACGAACACCGGGGAGCTGTTTTTT. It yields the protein CASSNTNTGELFF.

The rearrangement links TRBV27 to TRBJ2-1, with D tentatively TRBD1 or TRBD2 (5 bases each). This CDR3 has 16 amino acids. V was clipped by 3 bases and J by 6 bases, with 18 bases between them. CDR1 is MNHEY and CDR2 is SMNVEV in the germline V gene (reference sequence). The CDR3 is CASSLGRDHLGNEQFF. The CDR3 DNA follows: TGTGCCAGCAGTTTGGGCAGGGACCATTTGGGCAATGAGCAGTTCTTC.

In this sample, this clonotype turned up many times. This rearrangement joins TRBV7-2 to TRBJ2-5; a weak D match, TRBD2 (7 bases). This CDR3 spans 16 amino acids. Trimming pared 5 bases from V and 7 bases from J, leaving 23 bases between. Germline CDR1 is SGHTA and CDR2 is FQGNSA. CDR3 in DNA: TGTGCCAGCAGCCAACCCCGGGGGGCTGGGACCTTGACCCAGTACTTC. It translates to CASSQPRGAGTLTQYF. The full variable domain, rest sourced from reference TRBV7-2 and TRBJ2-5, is GAGVSQSPSNKVTEKGKDVELRCDPISGHTALYWYRQSLGQGLEFLIYFQGNSAPDKSGLPSDRFSAERTGGSVSTLTIQRTQQEDSAVYLCASSQPRGAGTLTQYFGPGTRLLVL.

The CDR3 protein is CASSWRGRSSTDTQYF. The CDR3 region has the DNA TGTGCCAGCAGCTGGCGCGGGCGGTCTAGCACAGATACGCAGTATTTT. V is TRBV7-6 and J is TRBJ2-3, with D tentatively TRBD2 (5 bases). V lost 4 bases, J lost 0 bases, and 14 bases lay in between. CDR3 size: 16 residues. CDR1 and CDR2 (germline): SGHVS, FNYEAQ.

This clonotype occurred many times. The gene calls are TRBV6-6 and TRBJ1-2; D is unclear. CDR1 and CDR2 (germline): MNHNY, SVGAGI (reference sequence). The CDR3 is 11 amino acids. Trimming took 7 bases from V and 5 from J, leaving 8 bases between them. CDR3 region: CASTRGYGYTF. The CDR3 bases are TGTGCCAGCACCCGGGGATATGGCTACACCTTC.

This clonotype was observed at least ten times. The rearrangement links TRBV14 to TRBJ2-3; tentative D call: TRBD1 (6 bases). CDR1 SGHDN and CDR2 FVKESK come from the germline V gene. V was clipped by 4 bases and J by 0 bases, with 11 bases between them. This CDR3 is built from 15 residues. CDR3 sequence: CASSRDILSTDTQYF. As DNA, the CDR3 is TGTGCCAGCAGCCGGGACATTCTTAGCACAGATACGCAGTATTTT. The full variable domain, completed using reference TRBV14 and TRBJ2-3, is EAGVTQFPSHSVIEKGQTVTLRCDPISGHDNLYWYRRVMGKEIKFLLHFVKESKQDESGMPNNRFLAERTGGTYSTLKVQPAELEDSGVYFCASSRDILSTDTQYFGPGTRLTVL.

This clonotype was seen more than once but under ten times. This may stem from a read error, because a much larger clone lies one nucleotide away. The CDR3 sequence: CSAPAGESGGTQYF. The CDR3 nucleotides are TGCAGTGCCCCAGCGGGCGAAAGCGGAGGGACGCAGTATTTT. V is TRBV20-1 and J is TRBJ2-3; possible D gene TRBD2, 6 bases. Looked up from germline, CDR1 is DFQATT and CDR2 is SNEGSKA (reference sequence). The CDR3 consists of 14 residues. Trimming removed 6 bases at V and 9 bases at J, with 22 bases between.

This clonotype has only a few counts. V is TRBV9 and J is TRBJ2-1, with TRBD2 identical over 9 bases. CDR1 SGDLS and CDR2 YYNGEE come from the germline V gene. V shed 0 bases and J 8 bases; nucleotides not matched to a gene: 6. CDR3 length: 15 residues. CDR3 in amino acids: CASSVELAGVDEQFF. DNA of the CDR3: TGTGCCAGCAGCGTAGAGTTAGCGGGGGTCGATGAGCAGTTCTTC. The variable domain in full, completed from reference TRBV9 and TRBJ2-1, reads DSGVTQTPKHLITATGQRVTLRCSPRSGDLSVYWYQQSLDQGLQFLIQYYNGEERAKGNILERFSAQQFPDLHSELNLSSLELGDSALYFCASSVELAGVDEQFFGPGTRLTVL.

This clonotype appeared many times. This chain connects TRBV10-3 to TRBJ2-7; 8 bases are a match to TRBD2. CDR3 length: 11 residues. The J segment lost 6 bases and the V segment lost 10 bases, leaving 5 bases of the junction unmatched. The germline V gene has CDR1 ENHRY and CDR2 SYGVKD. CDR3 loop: CANGGGAEQYF. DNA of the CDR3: TGTGCCAACGGGGGGGGAGCCGAGCAGTACTTC.

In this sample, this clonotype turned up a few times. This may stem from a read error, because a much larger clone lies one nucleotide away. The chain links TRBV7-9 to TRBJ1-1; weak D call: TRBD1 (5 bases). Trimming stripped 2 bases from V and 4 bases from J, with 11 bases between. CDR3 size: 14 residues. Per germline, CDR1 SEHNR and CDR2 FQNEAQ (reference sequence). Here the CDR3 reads CASSLIGGVTEAFF. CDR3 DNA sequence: TGTGCCAGCAGCTTAATTGGGGGAGTCACTGAAGCTTTCTTT.

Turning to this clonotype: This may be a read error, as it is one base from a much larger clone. The CDR3 here is CASSGRQGWDEQYF. CDR3 nucleotide sequence: TGTGCCAGCAGCGGACGACAGGGGTGGGACGAGCAGTACTTC. This chain links TRBV9 with TRBJ2-7; 8 nucleotides align to TRBD1. The CDR3 extends over 14 amino acids. The J segment lost 5 bases and the V segment lost 3 bases, leaving 7 bases of the junction unmatched. Germline CDR1 is SGDLS and CDR2 is YYNGEE. Variable domain in full (rest from reference TRBV9 and TRBJ2-7): DSGVTQTPKHLITATGQRVTLRCSPRSGDLSVYWYQQSLDQGLQFLIQYYNGEERAKGNILERFSAQQFPDLHSELNLSSLELGDSALYFCASSGRQGWDEQYFGPGTRLTVT.

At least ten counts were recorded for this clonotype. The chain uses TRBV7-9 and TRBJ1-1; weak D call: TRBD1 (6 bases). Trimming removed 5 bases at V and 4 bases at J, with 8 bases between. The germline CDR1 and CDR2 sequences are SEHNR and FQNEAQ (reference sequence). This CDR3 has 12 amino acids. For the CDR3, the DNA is TGTGCCAGCAGCGCAGGGGCCACTGAAGCTTTCTTT. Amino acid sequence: CASSAGATEAFF.

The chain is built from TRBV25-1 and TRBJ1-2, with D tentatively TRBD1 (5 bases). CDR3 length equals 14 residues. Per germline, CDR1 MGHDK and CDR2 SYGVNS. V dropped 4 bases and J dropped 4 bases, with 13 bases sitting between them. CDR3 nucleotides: TGTGCCAGCAGTGGAGGAGGAGGGGTCTATGGCTACACCTTC. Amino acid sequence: CASSGGGGVYGYTF.

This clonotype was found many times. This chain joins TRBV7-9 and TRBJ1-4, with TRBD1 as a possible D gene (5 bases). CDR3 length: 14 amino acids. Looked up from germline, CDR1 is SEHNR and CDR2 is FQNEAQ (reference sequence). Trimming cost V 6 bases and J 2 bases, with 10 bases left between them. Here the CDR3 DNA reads TGTGCCAGCAGTCCCTGGGGGACTAATGAAAAACTGTTTTTT. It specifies CASSPWGTNEKLFF.

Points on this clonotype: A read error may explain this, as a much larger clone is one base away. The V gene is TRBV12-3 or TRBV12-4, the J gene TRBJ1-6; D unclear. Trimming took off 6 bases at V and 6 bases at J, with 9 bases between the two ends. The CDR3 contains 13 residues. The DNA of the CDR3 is TGTGCCAGCAGGTCACAGCCTAATTCACCCCTCCACTTT. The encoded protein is CASRSQPNSPLHF.

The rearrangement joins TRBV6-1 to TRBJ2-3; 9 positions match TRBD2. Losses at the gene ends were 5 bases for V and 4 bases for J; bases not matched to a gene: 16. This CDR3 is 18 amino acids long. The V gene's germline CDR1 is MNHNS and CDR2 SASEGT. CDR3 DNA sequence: TGTGCCAGCAGTCCGCGGGGTGGGACTAGCATAATTCCAGATACGCAGTATTTT. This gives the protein CASSPRGGTSIIPDTQYF.

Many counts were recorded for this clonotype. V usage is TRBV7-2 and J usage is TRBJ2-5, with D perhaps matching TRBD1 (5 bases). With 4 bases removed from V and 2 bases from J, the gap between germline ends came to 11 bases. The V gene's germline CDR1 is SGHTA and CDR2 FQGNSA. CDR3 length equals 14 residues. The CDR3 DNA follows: TGTGCCAGCAGCTCCCTGGACAAGCAAGAGACCCAGTACTTC. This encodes CASSSLDKQETQYF.